What follows are 22 T cell receptor beta chains derived from one specimen sequenced in a study of T-cell reconstitution after alpha-beta-depleted transplantation in children (dated by TCRdb to 2015 to 2016). Preparation of the library involved PCR. The instrument was an Illumina HiSeq 2500. TCR libraries were prepared with molecular barcoding, using unique molecular identifiers to normalize TCRbeta repertoire quantification. In-frame beta chains were kept once TCRdb had trimmed the public reads at Q25 with fastp and called clones with MiXCR. All rows with the same CDR3 protein become a single entry with the most common DNA and genes. This sample holds hundreds of thousands of distinct CDR3 sequences; roughly 13% were observed only once. The ten largest clonotypes hold about 2.2% of the sample. The treatment or condition label here, explained by the study, means: allogeneic hematopoietic cell transplantation with graft depleted of TCRalphabeta T cells and CD19 B cells.

Sequencing was performed on PBMCs, mostly from graft donor cells, taken 360 days after TCRalphabeta/CD19-depleted stem cell transplant. All receptors derive from a male patient younger than 18 who had a stem cell transplant for acute myeloid leukemia, so the T cells may come from the graft donor.

The sample holds a few counts of this clonotype. V is TRBV29-1 and J is TRBJ2-3; D gene uncertain. Germline V CDR1 and CDR2: SQVTM, ANQGSEA. This CDR3 is built from 11 residues. Trimming left V 5 bases short and J 6 bases short, with 9 bases between. This CDR3 is CSVTLLDTQYF. In DNA form, the CDR3 reads TGCAGCGTTACGTTGTTGGATACGCAGTATTTT.

Many counts were recorded for this clonotype. This chain uses TRBV18 with TRBJ2-7; 10 nucleotides line up with TRBD2. The CDR3 extends over 14 amino acids. The ends lost 6 bases at V and 4 bases at J; junction bases unmatched: 6. Germline-derived CDR1 and CDR2 are KGHSH and LQKENI. CDR3 sequence reads: CASSPAAGGYEQYF. For the CDR3, the DNA is TGTGCCAGCTCCCCCGCAGCGGGGGGGTACGAGCAGTACTTC. The complete variable domain, with remaining parts taken from reference TRBV18 and TRBJ2-7, reads NAGVMQNPRHLVRRRGQEARLRCSPMKGHSHVYWYRQLPEEGLKFMVYLQKENIIDESGMPKERFSAEFPKEGPSILRIQQVVRGDSAAYFCASSPAAGGYEQYFGPGTRLTVT.

This clonotype appeared a few times. J is TRBJ2-3 and V is TRBV29-1; TRBD1 matches 7 bases. The CDR3 runs to 14 residues. Germline lookup yields CDR1 SQVTM and CDR2 ANQGSEA. The trim removed 4 bases at V and 5 bases at J, leaving 9 bases unmatched. For the CDR3, the DNA is TGCAGCGTTGCGGCCGGGACAGTACAAGATACGCAGTATTTT. Translating gives CSVAAGTVQDTQYF.

This clonotype was detected a few times. This sequence joins TRBV27 and TRBJ2-1, with D uncertain. V was trimmed by 8 bases and J by 10 bases, leaving 12 bases between them. CDR1 and CDR2 (germline): MNHEY, SMNVEV (reference sequence). This CDR3 is built from 11 residues. The CDR3 bases are TGTGCCAGCTCCCAATCCGGGGAGCAGTTCTTC. It yields the protein CASSQSGEQFF.

This clonotype was recorded a few times. This chain links TRBV7-8 with TRBJ2-2, with D perhaps being TRBD1 or TRBD2 (5 bases each). V was pared by 6 bases and J by 6 bases, with 17 bases between. Germline values: CDR1 SGHVS, CDR2 FQNEAQ. This CDR3 is built from 15 residues. In DNA, the CDR3 is TGTGCCAGCAGGGGGGTGCTGGCACAGTCCGGGGAGCTGTTTTTT. This encodes CASRGVLAQSGELFF. The whole variable domain, filled in from reference TRBV7-8 and TRBJ2-2, reads GAGVSQSPRYKVAKRGQDVALRCDPISGHVSLFWYQQALGQGPEFLTYFQNEAQLDKSGLPSDRFFAERPEGSVSTLKIQRTQQEDSAVYLCASRGVLAQSGELFFGEGSRLTVL.

This clonotype has just a few counts. The rearrangement uses TRBV7-2 and TRBJ1-5; no firm D call. There are 15 residues in the CDR3. The germline gives CDR1 SGHTA, CDR2 FQGNSA. V dropped 2 bases and J dropped 2 bases, with 10 bases sitting between them. CDR3 in DNA: TGTGCCAGCAGCTTATATAAGGGTGGCAATCAGCCCCAGCATTTT. Protein product: CASSLYKGGNQPQHF.

The gene calls are TRBV12-3 or TRBV12-4 and TRBJ2-2; weak D call: TRBD2 (7 bases). The CDR3 sequence is 15 residues long. V was trimmed by 7 bases and J by 7 bases, leaving 19 bases between them. CDR3 DNA: TGTGCCAGCACCATGTCTGGGGGGGCCGGCGGGGAGCTGTTTTTT. It encodes CASTMSGGAGGELFF.

The chain links TRBV6-5 to TRBJ1-4; TRBD1 is a possible D gene (5 bases). The CDR3 has 15 amino acids. V was pared by 1 base and J by 3 bases, with 9 bases between. Germline V gene data show CDR1 as MNHEY and CDR2 as SVGAGI. The CDR3 sequence: CASSYFRAANEKLFF. As DNA, the CDR3 is TGTGCCAGCAGTTACTTCAGGGCGGCTAATGAAAAACTGTTTTTT.

Comment on this clonotype: The junction departs from germline at one end; a sequencing error may be responsible. V is TRBV7-2 and J is TRBJ2-7, with D possibly matching TRBD2 (6 bases). The CDR3 runs to 12 residues. CDR1 and CDR2 (germline): SGHTA, FQGNSA. DNA of the CDR3: TGTGCCAGCAGCTTAGTAACGGGGGAGCAGAACTTC. Translation gives CASSLVTGEQNF.

This clonotype was recorded at least ten times. V usage is TRBV10-3 and J usage is TRBJ2-7, with D perhaps TRBD1 or TRBD2 (6 bases each). Germline lookup yields CDR1 ENHRY and CDR2 SYGVKD. The CDR3 is 17 residues long. Trimming pared 10 bases from V and 1 base from J, leaving 26 bases between. The chain's CDR3 is CATAGRAGSGASYEQYF. CDR3 in DNA: TGTGCCACCGCGGGGCGAGCGGGCTCGGGGGCTTCCTACGAGCAGTACTTC.

This clonotype was seen at least ten times. This chain uses TRBV7-8 with TRBJ2-7, with D uncertain. V lost 1 base and J 6 bases, leaving 16 bases between the germline ends. This CDR3 comprises 15 residues. The germline CDR1 and CDR2 sequences are SGHVS and FQNEAQ. The CDR3 DNA reads as TGTGCCAGCAGCTTAGTAGGTAGTTTTTCTGCCGAGCAGTACTTC. Translating gives CASSLVGSFSAEQYF.

This clonotype has only a few counts. CDR3 in DNA: TGCAGCGTCCTACAGGGGGTAAAACTGTTTTTT. Its protein is CSVLQGVKLFF. The V gene is TRBV29-1, the J gene TRBJ1-4, with 8 bases fitting TRBD1. Germline V gene lookup returns CDR1 SQVTM and CDR2 ANQGSEA. V shed 6 bases, J shed 10 bases, and the junction held 4 bases outside the gene matches. There are 11 residues in the CDR3.

The rearrangement uses TRBV29-1 and TRBJ2-3, with D possibly being TRBD2 (5 bases). The V end was cut by 4 bases, the J end by 0 bases, with 14 bases between. This CDR3 contains 15 residues. Germline CDR1 is SQVTM and CDR2 is ANQGSEA. CDR3 DNA: TGCAGCGTTGTTGGCAGCGGAGCCAGCACAGATACGCAGTATTTT. It yields the protein CSVVGSGASTDTQYF.

The chain carries TRBV7-2 and TRBJ2-1; 7 bases are shared with TRBD2. The junction had 7 bases not matched to a gene; V was cut back by 8 bases and J by 3 bases. There are 14 residues in the CDR3. Germline V gene data show CDR1 as SGHTA and CDR2 as FQGNSA. CDR3 nucleotide sequence: TGTGCCAGCCGGGGGAGGGATTTCTACAATGAGCAGTTCTTC. Protein sequence: CASRGRDFYNEQFF.

This chain links TRBV21-1 with TRBJ2-7; no DNA check was done on the table's D call, TRBD1. TRBV21-1 is assigned pseudogene status. This CDR3 has 20 amino acids. The CDR3 region has the DNA TGTGCCAGCAACGGACAGGGGCCCTTGGGTAGCGGGATCCGGCCCTACGAGCAGTACTTC. Encoded protein: CASNGQGPLGSGIRPYEQYF.

This chain connects TRBV20-1 to TRBJ2-3; D unresolved. Deletions cut 3 bases from V and 5 bases from J, with 3 bases between. CDR3 size: 10 residues. Germline V gene sequence: CDR1 DFQATT, CDR2 SNEGSKA (reference sequence). The CDR3 region is CSARQDTQYF. The CDR3 DNA follows: TGCAGTGCTAGGCAAGATACGCAGTATTTT.

The table lists this clonotype with many counts. The CDR3 nucleotides read TGTGCCAGCAGTTACGACGACAGGGGTCGTGAGGCAGATACGCAGTATTTT. Translated, it gives CASSYDDRGREADTQYF. This chain joins TRBV6-5 and TRBJ2-3; TRBD1 agrees at 8 bases. Trimming at V came to 2 bases and at J to 4 bases, leaving 11 bases not matched to a gene. CDR1 is MNHEY and CDR2 is SVGAGI in the germline V gene. The CDR3 has 17 residues.

The rearrangement links TRBV7-6 to TRBJ2-1, with TRBD2 matching over 7 bases. The CDR3 covers 13 residues. The germline V gene encodes CDR1 SGHVS and CDR2 FNYEAQ. The trim removed 5 bases at V and 6 bases at J, leaving 4 bases unmatched. The CDR3 reads CASSLTSINEQFF. CDR3 nucleotide sequence: TGTGCCAGCAGCCTGACTAGCATCAATGAGCAGTTCTTC.

Only a few counts were recorded for this clonotype. The rearrangement uses TRBV11-2 and TRBJ2-7; D is ambiguous. The CDR3 runs to 16 residues. Trimming shortened V by 4 bases and J by 6 bases, and 22 bases separated the two germline ends. Germline lookup yields CDR1 SGHAT and CDR2 FQNNGV. CDR3 loop: CASSYLAPPSRSEQYF. The DNA for the CDR3 is TGTGCCAGCAGCTACCTCGCCCCCCCTAGTAGGAGCGAGCAGTACTTC.

There are many counts of this clonotype. The chain is built from TRBV9 and TRBJ2-3; 7 bases map to TRBD2. The germline V gene encodes CDR1 SGDLS and CDR2 YYNGEE. V lost 9 bases, J lost 4 bases, and 20 bases stayed unmatched. The CDR3 extends over 17 amino acids. The CDR3 DNA reads as TGTGCCACCGCGCCACGAGCGGCGGGAGAAGTCGCAGATACGCAGTATTTT. Amino acid sequence: CATAPRAAGEVADTQYF.

This clonotype showed up many times. J is TRBJ2-2 and V is TRBV20-1, with a possible D match to TRBD2 (6 bases). The germline V and J ends were trimmed by 2 bases and 5 bases, with 15 bases remaining between them. The CDR3 length is 15 residues. The germline gives CDR1 DFQATT, CDR2 SNEGSKA (reference sequence). CDR3 sequence reads: CSARRDGTFTGELFF. As DNA, the CDR3 is TGCAGTGCTAGAAGGGACGGGACTTTTACCGGGGAGCTGTTTTTT.

V usage is TRBV4-3 and J usage is TRBJ2-7; D is uncertain. CDR1 and CDR2 (germline): LGHNA, YSLEER. Trimming pared 0 bases from V and 7 bases from J, leaving 13 bases between. The CDR3 covers 14 residues. The CDR3 is CASSQDRSFWEQYF. In DNA, the CDR3 is TGCGCCAGCAGCCAAGATCGTTCCTTCTGGGAGCAGTACTTC.